A single sample gave rise to the 21 T cell receptor beta chains below, sequenced in a study of PD-1 blockade in mismatch repair-deficient tumors. TCRdb's table, derived via immunoSEQ multiplex PCR, lists solely in-frame clones and lacks some. The repertoire holds about 19,000 clones, almost 85% seen once, with approximately 1.3% in the top ten. Sample: PBMCs, taken 52 weeks after starting pembrolizumab. The receptor set was obtained from an adult with mismatch repair-deficient cancer.

The chain carries TRBV2 and TRBJ2-1, with D possibly being TRBD2 (6 bases). Germline V lookup: CDR1 SNHLY, CDR2 FYNNEI. The CDR3 runs 16 residues. Trimming stripped 7 bases from V and 0 bases from J, with 16 bases between. CDR3 protein: CASKTDGRSSYNEQFF. The CDR3 DNA is TGTGCCAGCAAAACAGACGGGAGAAGCTCCTACAATGAGCAGTTCTTC.

The rearrangement links TRBV2 to TRBJ1-5; maybe TRBD1 (5 bases). Trimming left V 7 bases short and J 0 bases short, with 13 bases between. Germline CDR1 reads SNHLY; CDR2 reads FYNNEI. There are 15 residues in the CDR3. The CDR3 sequence is CASTPGRYSNQPQHF. The CDR3 DNA is TGTGCCAGCACCCCAGGGCGGTATAGCAATCAGCCCCAGCATTTT.

This sequence joins TRBV7-9 and TRBJ1-1; a weak D match, TRBD1 (6 bases). V lost 3 bases and J lost 1, with 9 bases in between. This CDR3 has 14 amino acids. Germline values: CDR1 SEHNR, CDR2 FQNEAQ (reference sequence). CDR3: CASSFGQKNTEAFF. The CDR3 coding sequence is TGTGCCAGCAGCTTTGGACAGAAGAACACTGAAGCTTTCTTT.

The CDR3 sequence is CASSLFGTSGRAQDTQYF. CDR3 DNA sequence: TGTGCCAGCAGCTTATTTGGGACTAGCGGGAGGGCCCAAGATACGCAGTATTTT. The V call is TRBV5-6, the J call TRBJ2-3, with TRBD2 matching over 16 bases. This CDR3 region has 18 residues. V trimming: 2 bases; J trimming: 5 bases; junction bases outside the gene matches: 8. The germline V gene encodes CDR1 SGHDT and CDR2 YYEEEE.

The chain links TRBV15 to TRBJ2-5, with D perhaps TRBD1 (7 bases). The CDR3 totals 13 residues. Deletions cut 9 bases from V and 4 bases from J, with 15 bases between. Germline values: CDR1 LNHNV, CDR2 YYDKDF (reference sequence). CDR3 bases: TGTGCCACTAGTCGGCAGGGGGGAGAGACCCAGTACTTC. Protein sequence: CATSRQGGETQYF. Full variable domain (outside the CDR3, taken from reference TRBV15 and TRBJ2-5): DAMVIQNPRYQVTQFGKPVTLSCSQTLNHNVMYWYQQKSSQAPKLLFHYYDKDFNNEADTPDNFQSRRPNTSFCFLDIRSPGLGDTAMYLCATSRQGGETQYFGPGTRLLVL.

The chain joins TRBV18 to TRBJ2-3; the match to TRBD2 covers 7 bases. V gave up 3 bases and J gave up 5 bases; unmatched junction bases: 8. Germline V gene lookup returns CDR1 KGHSH and CDR2 LQKENI. The CDR3 is 15 amino acids. In DNA form, the CDR3 reads TGTGCCAGCTCACCTGCCCTAGGCGGGAGAGATACGCAGTATTTT. As protein: CASSPALGGRDTQYF.

As to this clone: Other DNA sequences of this sample code for an identical CDR3. The chain links TRBV7-9 to TRBJ2-3; TRBD2 is a possible D gene (6 bases). This CDR3 is built from 14 residues. Germline assignment: CDR1 SEHNR and CDR2 FQNEAQ (reference sequence). The germline V and J ends were trimmed by 6 bases and 1 base, with 11 bases remaining between them. The DNA for the CDR3 is TGTGCCAGCAGTAGGGGAGGTGGCACAGATACGCAGTATTTT. It yields the protein CASSRGGGTDTQYF.

The chain recombines TRBV6-6 with TRBJ1-1; no definite D call. The CDR3 loop spans 12 amino acids. Germline V gene lookup returns CDR1 MNHNY and CDR2 SVGAGI (reference sequence). Trimming removed 7 bases at V and 1 base at J, with 7 bases between. CDR3 amino acids: CASTSQNTEAFF. The CDR3 region has the DNA TGTGCCAGCACGTCACAGAACACTGAAGCTTTCTTT.

This chain joins TRBV10-2 and TRBJ2-1, with 10 positions matching TRBD2. CDR1 and CDR2 from the germline V gene are WSHSY and SAAADI. J gave up 6 bases and V 4 bases, and 9 bases lay outside the gene matches. The CDR3 runs to 16 residues. CDR3 bases: TGCGCCAGCAGTGGAATCGGACTAGCGGAGCCCAATGAGCAGTTCTTC. This gives the protein CASSGIGLAEPNEQFF.

The rearrangement links TRBV10-3 to TRBJ2-2; 9 bases fit TRBD1. Looked up from germline, CDR1 is ENHRY and CDR2 is SYGVKD. V lost 8 bases to trimming and J lost 1 base; unmatched junction nucleotides: 5. The CDR3 extends over 15 amino acids. CDR3 region: CAISSGQGNTGELFF. The CDR3 DNA follows: TGTGCCATCTCCTCGGGACAGGGGAACACCGGGGAGCTGTTTTTT.

V usage is TRBV18 and J usage is TRBJ1-5; the D is unclear. CDR1 is KGHSH, CDR2 LQKENI, per germline. V was trimmed by 6 bases and J by 4 bases, leaving 13 bases between them. CDR3 size: 14 residues. CDR3 protein: CASSVSGNNQPQHF. The CDR3 bases are TGTGCCAGCTCGGTGTCGGGGAATAATCAGCCCCAGCATTTT.

This rearrangement joins TRBV28 to TRBJ1-5, with TRBD1 as a possible D gene (6 bases). The CDR3 sequence is 14 residues long. Per germline, CDR1 MDHEN and CDR2 SYDVKM. V lost 3 bases to trimming and J lost 2 bases, with 8 bases between them. The CDR3 is CASSFAGGNQPQHF. DNA for the CDR3: TGTGCCAGCAGTTTTGCAGGGGGCAATCAGCCCCAGCATTTT.

The gene calls are TRBV28 and TRBJ2-7; 8 nucleotides align to TRBD2. Germline loops: CDR1 MDHEN, CDR2 SYDVKM. The ends lost 8 bases at V and 2 bases at J; junction bases unmatched: 14. CDR3 length equals 16 residues. CDR3 bases: TGTGCCAGCTCCCTCATCCGGGGGGGTCAAGCCTACGAGCAGTACTTC. Its translation: CASSLIRGGQAYEQYF.

The chain has TRBV11-2 and TRBJ1-3; weak D call: TRBD1 (6 bases). The V gene lost 5 bases and the J gene lost 0 bases, with 11 bases spanning the gap. CDR1 and CDR2 (germline): SGHAT, FQNNGV. This CDR3 comprises 15 residues. CDR3 bases: TGTGCCAGCAGCCCGACAGGCCTCTCTGGAAACACCATATATTTT. Protein: CASSPTGLSGNTIYF.

V and J are TRBV6-5 and TRBJ2-5; D perhaps matches TRBD1 (5 bases). Germline V gives CDR1 MNHEY, CDR2 SVGAGI. With 2 bases removed from V and 1 base from J, the gap between germline ends came to 11 bases. The CDR3 totals 15 residues. The CDR3 DNA sequence: TGTGCCAGCAGTTACGATGGGGCGCGCCAAGAGACCCAGTACTTC. This codes for CASSYDGARQETQYF.

This chain connects TRBV28 to TRBJ2-1; 8 positions agree with TRBD2. The CDR3 spans 17 residues. Germline assignment: CDR1 MDHEN and CDR2 SYDVKM. The V gene end was trimmed by 1 base and the J gene end by 0 bases; junction bases not matched to a gene: 5. The CDR3: CASSLYSGVGSYNEQFF. Here the CDR3 DNA reads TGTGCCAGCAGTTTATATAGCGGGGTGGGCTCCTACAATGAGCAGTTCTTC.

The chain recombines TRBV7-9 with TRBJ1-4; maybe TRBD1 (5 bases). This CDR3 is built from 18 residues. V shed 4 bases and J shed 2 bases, with 20 bases lying between them. Germline V gives CDR1 SEHNR, CDR2 FQNEAQ (reference sequence). Written as DNA, the CDR3 is TGTGCCAGCAGCTCCGTCAGGAAAGGGGTTGGGACTAATGAAAAACTGTTTTTT. This sequence encodes CASSSVRKGVGTNEKLFF.

The CDR3 is CASMTGTGANVLTF. The CDR3 DNA sequence: TGTGCCAGTATGACAGGGACCGGGGCCAACGTCCTGACTTTC. The rearrangement uses TRBV5-4 and TRBJ2-6, with TRBD1 identical over 7 bases. This CDR3 spans 14 amino acids. Germline V gives CDR1 SGHNT, CDR2 YYREEE (reference sequence). The J segment lost 4 bases and the V segment lost 8 bases, leaving 6 bases of the junction unmatched.

The V and J genes are TRBV28 and TRBJ1-4; 7 bases are shared with TRBD1. The germline V gene encodes CDR1 MDHEN and CDR2 SYDVKM. Trimming removed 5 bases from V and 1 base from J; junction bases left unmatched: 7. This CDR3 region has 16 residues. The CDR3 sequence: CASSGIRQGTNEKLFF. CDR3 DNA: TGTGCCAGCAGTGGAATCCGACAGGGAACTAATGAAAAACTGTTTTTT.

This chain links TRBV9 with TRBJ1-2; D is perhaps TRBD1 (5 bases). Germline lookup yields CDR1 SGDLS and CDR2 YYNGEE. CDR3 size: 15 residues. The germline V and J ends were trimmed by 0 bases and 3 bases, with 12 bases remaining between them. The CDR3 here is CASSVAPGGDYGYTF. In nucleotides, the CDR3 is TGTGCCAGCAGCGTAGCCCCGGGGGGTGACTATGGCTACACCTTC.

CDR3 DNA: TGTGCCAGCAGCTTGGATGGGAGGGAAGTGCAGCAGTACTTC. The encoded protein is CASSLDGREVQQYF. This rearrangement joins TRBV28 to TRBJ2-7, with TRBD2 matching over 7 bases. J lost 8 bases, V lost 6 bases, and 13 bases had no gene match. The CDR3 length is 14 residues. Germline V CDR1 and CDR2: MDHEN, SYDVKM.